The next 15 T cell receptor beta chains were all read from a single sample in a study of identifying expanded T cells in peripheral blood (dated by TCRdb to 2018 to 2020). Preparation of the library involved the immunoSEQ multiplex PCR assay. TCRdb mirrors the immuneACCESS table, restricted to in-frame sequences. Some clones are absent from its copies; in checked studies, under half trace to an unresolved V gene, and the reason for the others is unknown. The sample data list around 82,000 clones, and 84% of these were observed just once. The ten largest clones represent about 20% of the sample. Sample: blood. The receptors derive from a person aged 18 to 70 in good health.

The chain carries TRBV11-2 and TRBJ2-1; D is possibly TRBD1 (5 bases). CDR3 size: 15 residues. Germline loops: CDR1 SGHAT, CDR2 FQNNGV. Trimming took 1 base from V and 4 from J, leaving 11 bases between them. CDR3 bases: TGTGCCAGCAGCTTAGTTACGACAGCTTACAATGAGCAGTTCTTC. Its protein is CASSLVTTAYNEQFF. The full variable domain, completed using reference TRBV11-2 and TRBJ2-1, is EAGVAQSPRYKIIEKRQSVAFWCNPISGHATLYWYQQILGQGPKLLIQFQNNGVVDDSQLPKDRFSAERLKGVDSTLKIQPAKLEDSAVYLCASSLVTTAYNEQFFGPGTRLTVL.

The CDR3 spells CASSIDHETGAPQETQYF. The CDR3 bases are TGTGCCAGTAGTATAGATCATGAGACAGGGGCACCACAAGAGACCCAGTACTTC. This sequence joins TRBV19 and TRBJ2-5; 8 bases match TRBD1. Trimming cost V 0 bases and J 2 bases; bases outside gene matches: 11. In germline, CDR1 is LNHDA, CDR2 SQIVND (reference sequence). CDR3 size: 18 residues.

This clone was found once. The chain is built from TRBV7-2 and TRBJ2-2, with 8 bases fitting TRBD2. Germline V gene data show CDR1 as SGHTA and CDR2 as FQGNSA. Unmatched junction bases numbered 10, after V lost 4 bases and J lost 0 bases. The CDR3 runs to 18 residues. In nucleotides, the CDR3 is TGTGCCAGCAGCTCCAGAATAGCGGGGTGGTCGAACACCGGGGAGCTGTTTTTT. Amino acid sequence: CASSSRIAGWSNTGELFF.

This clone appeared a single time. This sequence joins TRBV28 and TRBJ1-1; the match to TRBD1 covers 7 bases. The CDR3 loop spans 16 amino acids. From germline, CDR1 is MDHEN and CDR2 SYDVKM. J was trimmed by 3 bases and V by 3 bases; bases with no gene match: 10. The CDR3 nucleotides read TGTGCCAGCAGTTTCCTTGATTCCGGGACAGACACTGAAGCTTTCTTT. Translation: CASSFLDSGTDTEAFF. Based on the CDR3 plus reference TRBV28 and TRBJ1-1, the full variable domain is DVKVTQSSRYLVKRTGEKVFLECVQDMDHENMFWYRQDPGLGLRLIYFSYDVKMKEKGDIPEGYSVSREKKERFSLILESASTNQTSMYLCASSFLDSGTDTEAFFGQGTRLTVV.

The chain links TRBV6-1 to TRBJ2-7; 9 bases line up with TRBD1. Per germline, CDR1 MNHNS and CDR2 SASEGT. The ends lost 0 bases at V and 7 bases at J; junction bases unmatched: 10. The CDR3 consists of 16 residues. CDR3 nucleotides: TGTGCCAGCAGTGAAGCCACCGGGACAGGGTTGAGTGAGCAGTACTTC. As protein: CASSEATGTGLSEQYF.

This clone was seen a handful of times. The genes are TRBV21-1 and TRBJ1-5. TRBV21-1 is shown as a pseudogene. The CDR3 loop spans 16 amino acids. CDR3 nucleotides: TGTGCCAGCACCTCTCGGTCAGATTATAGCAATCAGCCCCAGCATTTT. Translation: CASTSRSDYSNQPQHF.

The chain joins TRBV7-2 to TRBJ2-7, with 16 bases that match TRBD2. In germline, CDR1 is SGHTA, CDR2 FQGNSA. The junction had 8 bases not matched to a gene; V was cut back by 4 bases and J by 2 bases. CDR3 length equals 18 residues. The CDR3 loop reads CASSSGTSGRAGTYEQYF. In DNA form, the CDR3 reads TGTGCCAGCAGCTCCGGGACTAGCGGGAGGGCCGGAACCTACGAGCAGTACTTC.

The rearrangement joins TRBV5-6 to TRBJ2-2; D not resolved. CDR3 length: 15 residues. V lost 0 bases, J lost 3 bases, and 9 bases lay in between. Germline V lookup: CDR1 SGHDT, CDR2 YYEEEE. In nucleotides, the CDR3 is TGTGCCAGCAGCTTGGACTGGAGTGACACCGGGGAGCTGTTTTTT. This sequence encodes CASSLDWSDTGELFF.

This rearrangement joins TRBV6-6 to TRBJ1-1; tentative D call: TRBD1 (5 bases). With 6 bases removed from V and 1 base from J, the gap between germline ends came to 18 bases. The CDR3 consists of 16 residues. Germline CDR1 and CDR2: MNHNY and SVGAGI (reference sequence). The CDR3 reads CASSPPGRMSNTEAFF. In DNA form, the CDR3 reads TGTGCCAGCAGCCCCCCGGGACGCATGTCGAACACTGAAGCTTTCTTT.

This chain links TRBV15 with TRBJ2-7; D is unresolved. There are 15 residues in the CDR3. V lost 0 bases and J 0 bases, leaving 9 bases between the germline ends. Germline V gives CDR1 LNHNV, CDR2 YYDKDF (reference sequence). CDR3 amino acids: CATSREREGSYEQYF. The CDR3 region has the DNA TGTGCCACCAGCAGAGAAAGGGAAGGCTCCTACGAGCAGTACTTC.

The chain uses TRBV28 and TRBJ2-7; a weak D match, TRBD1 (5 bases). CDR1 and CDR2 (germline): MDHEN, SYDVKM. This CDR3 comprises 12 residues. V lost 7 bases, J lost 2 bases, and 9 bases lay in between. DNA of the CDR3: TGTGCCAGCAATAGGGGCCCCTACGAGCAGTACTTC. This sequence encodes CASNRGPYEQYF.

The chain couples TRBV13 to TRBJ2-7; no reliable D call. CDR3 size: 12 residues. The V end was cut by 4 bases, the J end by 0 bases, with 4 bases between. Per the germline V gene, CDR1 is PRHDT and CDR2 is FYEKMQ (reference sequence). CDR3 coding DNA: TGTGCCAGCAGCTCGAGCTCCTACGAGCAGTACTTC. It specifies CASSSSSYEQYF.

The chain uses TRBV4-3 and TRBJ2-3; the match to TRBD2 covers 11 bases. Germline V lookup: CDR1 LGHNA, CDR2 YSLEER. There are 18 residues in the CDR3. With 4 bases clipped from V and 0 bases from J, the junction kept 9 bases outside the gene matches. The DNA for the CDR3 is TGCGCCAGCAGCCCCCGAGAACTAGCGGGAGTAAGCACAGATACGCAGTATTTT. Its translation is CASSPRELAGVSTDTQYF.

This sequence joins TRBV5-4 and TRBJ2-5, with no clear D. The CDR3 totals 13 residues. V shed 0 bases and J shed 3 bases, with 6 bases lying between them. Germline CDR1 SGHNT, CDR2 YYREEE (reference sequence). The CDR3, as DNA: TGTGCCAGCAGCTTGGCCGGAAAAGAGACCCAGTACTTC. It yields the protein CASSLAGKETQYF.

This sequence joins TRBV28 and TRBJ2-7, with D perhaps TRBD1 (5 bases). This CDR3 is 14 amino acids long. Germline CDR1 and CDR2: MDHEN and SYDVKM. V was cut by 3 bases and J by 2 bases, with 11 bases left in between. CDR3 amino acids: CASSLAGPPYEQYF. CDR3 DNA: TGTGCCAGCAGTTTGGCAGGGCCCCCCTACGAGCAGTACTTC.